This TCR beta chain was obtained from a study of T-cell reconstitution after alpha-beta-depleted transplantation in children. Preparation of the TCRbeta library used unique molecular identifiers. MiXCR was run by TCRdb on the PCR reads, yielding one entry per CDR3 protein. This repertoire shows approximately 47,000 distinct CDR3 sequences, about 50% found once; its top ten account for roughly two fifths. Study outcomes and limitations: In patients about two months after transplant, alpha-beta T cells reportedly arose from several hundred expanded graft clones. High day-60 TCRbeta diversity in some patients came from surviving recipient T cells and thymic progenitors. When one year had passed after transplant, most T-cell counts and diversity came from newly produced T cells.

Worth noting for this clonotype: Its cognate antigen is unknown.

The CDR3 consists of 16 residues. Germline V CDR1 and CDR2: MDHEN, SYDVKM. V lost 6 bases to trimming and J lost 9 bases, with 26 bases between them. Sequenced material: peripheral blood, taken before TCRalphabeta/CD19-depleted stem cell transplant. This clonotype originated in a boy under two years old with SCID, due to receive a stem cell transplant. This chain links TRBV28 with TRBJ2-5; D remains ambiguous. CDR3 DNA sequence: TGTGCCAGCAGCCTCCCATCCGGGCGGCCCCCGAGCCCCCAGTACTTC. It encodes CASSLPSGRPPSPQYF.